The rows below give T cell receptor beta chains drawn from one sample of a study of T-cell reconstitution after alpha-beta-depleted transplantation in children. TCRdb passed the PCR reads through MiXCR, listing each CDR3 protein once. In the table there are a few hundred thousand distinct CDR3 sequences, over 8% of which are singletons. The material was PBMCs from the stem cell graft donor, obtained from the stem cell graft. The receptors were sampled from a human donor who donated a stem cell graft to a child with SCID. Both conserved end residues are part of each CDR3. D genes are given only for firm matches. Only some rows state a clone size, as once, few, many or a class for expanded clones.

v_call: TRBV20-1; d_call: TRBD2; j_call: TRBJ2-3; clone_size: few; cdr3_aa: CSARRPSGGVDTQYF; cdr3_nt: TGCAGTGCTAGACGTCCCAGCGGGGGCGTGGATACGCAGTATTTT
v_call: TRBV5-5; d_call: .; j_call: TRBJ2-7; clone_size: .; cdr3_aa: CASSDLVHYEQYF; cdr3_nt: TGTGCCAGTTCAGACCTAGTGCACTACGAGCAGTACTTC
v_call: TRBV19; d_call: .; j_call: TRBJ1-1; clone_size: many; cdr3_aa: CASRTGNTEAFF; cdr3_nt: TGTGCCAGTAGAACAGGGAACACTGAAGCTTTCTTT
v_call: TRBV20-1; d_call: .; j_call: TRBJ2-7; clone_size: .; cdr3_aa: CSATGEATYEQYF; cdr3_nt: TGCAGTGCTACAGGAGAGGCAACCTACGAGCAGTACTTC
v_call: TRBV15; d_call: TRBD1; j_call: TRBJ2-7; clone_size: .; cdr3_aa: CATSIDRDSHEQYF; cdr3_nt: TGTGCCACCAGCATCGACAGGGATAGCCACGAGCAGTACTTC
v_call: TRBV5-1; d_call: .; j_call: TRBJ2-6; clone_size: few; cdr3_aa: CASRPETTGANVLTF; cdr3_nt: TGCGCCAGCAGGCCAGAAACGACCGGGGCCAACGTCCTGACTTTC
v_call: TRBV18; d_call: .; j_call: TRBJ1-6; clone_size: .; cdr3_aa: CASSPNREPNSPLHF; cdr3_nt: TGTGCCAGCTCACCAAATCGAGAGCCAAATTCACCCCTCCACTTT
v_call: TRBV5-4; d_call: .; j_call: TRBJ1-2; clone_size: many; cdr3_aa: CASSLEPGTNYGYTF; cdr3_nt: TGTGCCAGCAGCTTGGAGCCGGGTACTAACTATGGCTACACCTTC
v_call: TRBV18; d_call: .; j_call: TRBJ1-1; clone_size: .; cdr3_aa: CASSRGATEAFF; cdr3_nt: TGTGCCAGCTCACGCGGGGCGACTGAAGCTTTCTTT
v_call: TRBV27; d_call: TRBD1; j_call: TRBJ1-6; clone_size: many; cdr3_aa: CASSFFGQGPLHF; cdr3_nt: TGTGCCAGCAGTTTTTTCGGACAGGGACCCCTCCACTTT
v_call: TRBV20-1; d_call: TRBD2; j_call: TRBJ2-3; clone_size: .; cdr3_aa: CSARERGGRTDTQYF; cdr3_nt: TGCAGTGCTAGAGAACGGGGGGGCCGGACAGATACGCAGTATTTT
v_call: TRBV20-1; d_call: .; j_call: TRBJ1-5; clone_size: .; cdr3_aa: CSARGQVPNQPQHF; cdr3_nt: TGCAGTGCTAGAGGTCAGGTCCCCAATCAGCCCCAGCATTTT
v_call: TRBV2; d_call: .; j_call: TRBJ2-7; clone_size: .; cdr3_aa: CASSDYYEQYF; cdr3_nt: TGTGCCAGCAGTGATTACTACGAGCAGTACTTC
v_call: TRBV27; d_call: .; j_call: TRBJ2-1; clone_size: many; cdr3_aa: CASSSRPQGWGYEQFF; cdr3_nt: TGTGCCAGCAGTTCCCGCCCCCAGGGGTGGGGGTATGAGCAGTTCTTC
v_call: TRBV10-3; d_call: .; j_call: TRBJ1-6; clone_size: .; cdr3_aa: CAISDPDRNSPLHF; cdr3_nt: TGTGCCATCAGTGACCCTGACAGGAATTCACCCCTCCACTTT
v_call: TRBV12-3/TRBV12-4; d_call: .; j_call: TRBJ1-1; clone_size: few; cdr3_aa: CASILGGAAEAFF; cdr3_nt: TGTGCCAGCATCCTGGGAGGGGCGGCTGAAGCTTTCTTT
v_call: TRBV10-3; d_call: TRBD1; j_call: TRBJ1-5; clone_size: many; cdr3_aa: CAISDSDRGYQPQHF; cdr3_nt: TGTGCCATCAGTGACTCCGACAGGGGGTATCAGCCCCAGCATTTT
v_call: TRBV7-8; d_call: .; j_call: TRBJ2-1; clone_size: .; cdr3_aa: CASSLPSAVWQFF; cdr3_nt: TGTGCCAGCAGCTTACCCTCAGCAGTATGGCAGTTCTTC
v_call: TRBV9; d_call: TRBD2; j_call: TRBJ2-1; clone_size: few; cdr3_aa: CASSRTSGTYNEQFF; cdr3_nt: TGTGCCAGCAGCCGGACTAGCGGGACCTACAATGAGCAGTTCTTC
v_call: TRBV6-1; d_call: .; j_call: TRBJ1-1; clone_size: few; cdr3_aa: CASTEGGGTEAFF; cdr3_nt: TGTGCCAGCACCGAAGGAGGAGGCACTGAAGCTTTCTTT
v_call: TRBV2; d_call: .; j_call: TRBJ2-6; clone_size: .; cdr3_aa: CASMPSGANVLTF; cdr3_nt: TGTGCCAGCATGCCCTCTGGGGCCAACGTCCTGACTTTC
v_call: TRBV5-6; d_call: TRBD2; j_call: TRBJ2-7; clone_size: many; cdr3_aa: CASSFQAGGGDEQYF; cdr3_nt: TGTGCCAGCAGCTTCCAAGCGGGGGGCGGAGACGAGCAGTACTTC
v_call: TRBV20-1; d_call: .; j_call: TRBJ1-6; clone_size: few; cdr3_aa: CSASGGNGSPLHF; cdr3_nt: TGCAGTGCCAGTGGAGGGAATGGCTCACCCCTCCACTTT
v_call: TRBV10-3; d_call: TRBD1; j_call: TRBJ2-1; clone_size: few; cdr3_aa: CAISSRDRYNEQFF; cdr3_nt: TGTGCCATCAGTTCCCGGGACAGATACAATGAGCAGTTCTTC
v_call: TRBV12-5; d_call: TRBD1; j_call: TRBJ2-7; clone_size: .; cdr3_aa: CASGFQTGGGEQYF; cdr3_nt: TGTGCTAGTGGTTTCCAGACAGGGGGCGGCGAGCAGTACTTC